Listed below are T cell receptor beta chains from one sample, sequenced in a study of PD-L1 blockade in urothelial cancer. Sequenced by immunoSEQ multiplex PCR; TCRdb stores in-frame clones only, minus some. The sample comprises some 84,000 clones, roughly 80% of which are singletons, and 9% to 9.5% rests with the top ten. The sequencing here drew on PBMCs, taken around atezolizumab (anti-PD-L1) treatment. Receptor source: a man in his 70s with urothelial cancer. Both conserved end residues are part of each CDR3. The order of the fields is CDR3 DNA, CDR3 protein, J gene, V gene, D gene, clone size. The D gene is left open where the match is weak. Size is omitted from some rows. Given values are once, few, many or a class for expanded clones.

TGTGCCAGCAGCTTGCGATTCAAACTAGAATTCACCGGGGAGCTGTTTTTT,CASSLRFKLEFTGELFF,TRBJ2-2,TRBV11-2,-,-
TGTGCCAGCAGTGACAGGGAGAATGAGCAGTTCTTC,CASSDRENEQFF,TRBJ2-1,TRBV6-4,-,few
TGTGCCAGCAGCGATCAATACAGGGAGGGGGCCAAAAACATTCAGTACTTC,CASSDQYREGAKNIQYF,TRBJ2-4,TRBV7-8,-,-
TGTGCCAGCAGTTACGGTCCTATTCGAAAACTGTTTTTT,CASSYGPIRKLFF,TRBJ1-4,TRBV6-5,-,-
TGTGCCAGTGAAACGGGATTTTCTAACTATGGCTACACCTTC,CASETGFSNYGYTF,TRBJ1-2,TRBV5-6,-,-
TGTGCCAGCAGCCCAGGGACAGGGGAGATCACCTACGAGCAGTACTTC,CASSPGTGEITYEQYF,TRBJ2-7,TRBV7-9,TRBD1,-
TGCGCCAGCAGCTCCGGACTGTCGGGTGAAAAACTGTTTTTT,CASSSGLSGEKLFF,TRBJ1-4,TRBV5-1,-,-
TGTGCCAGCTCACCAAAAGGACTAGCGGGAACTAGCTCCTACAATGAGCAGTTCTTC,CASSPKGLAGTSSYNEQFF,TRBJ2-1,TRBV18,TRBD2,once
TGTGCCAGCAGCCTTTTGCGGGCCGCAGAGACCCAGTACTTC,CASSLLRAAETQYF,TRBJ2-5,TRBV5-4,-,-
TGTGCCAGCTCACCAAACGTCAGGGCTGCGTACAATGAGCAGTTCTTC,CASSPNVRAAYNEQFF,TRBJ2-1,TRBV18,-,many
TGTGCCAGCAGTGCCAACAGGGAAAGATATGGCTACACCTTC,CASSANRERYGYTF,TRBJ1-2,TRBV2,-,-
TGTGCCAGCAGCTCAGACAGGGTTGAAGCTTTCTTT,CASSSDRVEAFF,TRBJ1-1,TRBV7-6,TRBD1,-
TGTGCCAGCACTTCCTGGGGGGGGAATGAGCAGTTCTTC,CASTSWGGNEQFF,TRBJ2-1,TRBV6-5,TRBD2,-
TGTGCCAGCAGTGAAGACAGGGTCTACACTGAAGCTTTCTTT,CASSEDRVYTEAFF,TRBJ1-1,TRBV2,-,-
TGTGCCAGCAGCTTGTTTCTCAACATGAACACTGAAGCTTTCTTT,CASSLFLNMNTEAFF,TRBJ1-1,TRBV5-4,-,-
TGTGCCAGCAGCCGCCGACAGATTTCTTACGAGCAGTACTTC,CASSRRQISYEQYF,TRBJ2-7,TRBV5-8,-,-
TGTGCCAGCAGCCGTAATTTCCGGGGCACTGAAGCTTTCTTT,CASSRNFRGTEAFF,TRBJ1-1,TRBV11-2,-,-
TGCGCCAGCAGCTTGAGCCCAGCGCCCTACGAGCAGTACTTC,CASSLSPAPYEQYF,TRBJ2-7,TRBV5-1,-,-
TGTGCCAGTAACTCTGGGGCCAACGTCCTGACTTTC,CASNSGANVLTF,TRBJ2-6,TRBV5-4,-,-
TGTGCTAGTGGTTCCTCGGGACAGCAAGAGACCCAGTACTTC,CASGSSGQQETQYF,TRBJ2-5,TRBV12-5,TRBD1,-
TGTGCCAGCAGCGTAGGGGACAGACTCTCTGGGGCCAACGTCCTGACTTTC,CASSVGDRLSGANVLTF,TRBJ2-6,TRBV9,TRBD1,-
TGCGCCAGCAGCCCTCTAGCGGGAGTGAACAATGAGCAGTTCTTC,CASSPLAGVNNEQFF,TRBJ2-1,TRBV4-3,TRBD2,-
TGTGCCAGTAGTATGCTACAGGGGAGGCAGCCCCAGCATTTT,CASSMLQGRQPQHF,TRBJ1-5,TRBV19,TRBD1,-
TGTGCCAGCAGACTCCTCTACGGGACCGGGGAGCTGTTTTTT,CASRLLYGTGELFF,TRBJ2-2,TRBV7-2,-,-
TGTGCCAGCAGGACGGGACTCTTAAATGTTTACGAGCAGTACTTC,CASRTGLLNVYEQYF,TRBJ2-7,TRBV6-1,-,-
TGCGCCAGCAGCCCCACTGAGGTTGGAGAGACCCAGTACTTC,CASSPTEVGETQYF,TRBJ2-5,TRBV5-1,-,-
TGTGCCAGCTCACCACTTGCGGGGGGTGATACGCAGTATTTT,CASSPLAGGDTQYF,TRBJ2-3,TRBV18,TRBD2,-
TGTGCCAGCAGCTTCATTCAGCGCTCTGGAAACACCATATATTTT,CASSFIQRSGNTIYF,TRBJ1-3,TRBV7-9,-,-
TGCGCCAGCAGCCCGGGGACAGGGGGCTTAATGGGCTACGAGCAGTACTTC,CASSPGTGGLMGYEQYF,TRBJ2-7,TRBV5-1,TRBD1,-
TGTGCCAGCAGCGTATCCGGGACAGGGTACCAGGAGCAGTTCTTC,CASSVSGTGYQEQFF,TRBJ2-1,TRBV9,TRBD1,-
TGTGCCAGCAGCCTCGGGACAGCTGGGGGCACTGAAGCTTTCTTT,CASSLGTAGGTEAFF,TRBJ1-1,TRBV9,TRBD1,-
TGTGCCAGTAGCCCGGGTGGGTACACTGAAGCTTTCTTT,CASSPGGYTEAFF,TRBJ1-1,TRBV19,-,-
TGTGCCAGCTCACCAGCCTGGACAGGTTTAGGGAGCAATGAGCAGTTCTTC,CASSPAWTGLGSNEQFF,TRBJ2-1,TRBV18,TRBD1,-
TGTGCCAGCAGTTACGAACGGGAAAATCAGCCCCAGCATTTT,CASSYERENQPQHF,TRBJ1-5,TRBV6-5,-,-
TGCGCCAGCAGCTTGGAGGCAGGGGGTATGAACACTGAAGCTTTCTTT,CASSLEAGGMNTEAFF,TRBJ1-1,TRBV5-1,TRBD1,-
TGTGCCAGTAGTAATAGCGTCCGGCCCGCGGACAGAAAAATCAATCAGCCCCAGCATTTT,CASSNSVRPADRKINQPQHF,TRBJ1-5,TRBV19,-,-
TGTGCCAGCAGTGTCGCCAGGGACACCGGGGAGCTGTTTTTT,CASSVARDTGELFF,TRBJ2-2,TRBV6-1,-,-
TGTGCCAGCAGCTTTCCCTTGGACGGGGGCACAGATACGCAGTATTTT,CASSFPLDGGTDTQYF,TRBJ2-3,TRBV7-9,-,-
TGTGCCATCAGTGTAAACAATCAGCCCCAGCATTTT,CAISVNNQPQHF,TRBJ1-5,TRBV10-3,-,-
TGTGCCAGCAGTGAAAGGCGGAATGAGCAGTTCTTC,CASSERRNEQFF,TRBJ2-1,TRBV6-1,-,-
TGTGCCAGTACCAAACACGGGTATATTGGAACTGAAGCTTTCTTT,CASTKHGYIGTEAFF,TRBJ1-1,TRBV19,-,few
TGTGCCAGCAGTTATATCGGGCAGGGCTACGAGCAGTACTTC,CASSYIGQGYEQYF,TRBJ2-7,TRBV28,-,-
TGTGCCAGCAGCGTAGTTAGCGGCCTACTCACAGATACGCAGTATTTT,CASSVVSGLLTDTQYF,TRBJ2-3,TRBV9,-,-
TGTGCCAGCAGTTGGGGAGGGACACCCTCCTACGAGCAGTACTTC,CASSWGGTPSYEQYF,TRBJ2-7,TRBV6-5,-,-
TGTGCCAGTAGTATTAGGTCGGGAGGCAGAATCGCGAACACCGGGGAGCTGTTTTTT,CASSIRSGGRIANTGELFF,TRBJ2-2,TRBV19,TRBD2,few
TGTGCCAGCAGCCTCAGCGTGGGAGTAAGAGACAATGAGCAGTTCTTC,CASSLSVGVRDNEQFF,TRBJ2-1,TRBV11-2,-,once
TGTGCCAGTAGCCGGGACAGGGGGTCAGATACGCAGTATTTT,CASSRDRGSDTQYF,TRBJ2-3,TRBV19,TRBD1,-
TGTGCCAGCAGCCATTTAAAACAGGGGTTCAGGGCTTTCTTT,CASSHLKQGFRAFF,TRBJ1-1,TRBV5-6,TRBD1,-
TGTGCCAGTAGTATTAGTGTAGACTATGGCTACACCTTC,CASSISVDYGYTF,TRBJ1-2,TRBV19,-,few